The next 17 T cell receptor beta chains were all read from a single sample in a study of blood T cell repertoires in COVID-19. The repertoire was sequenced with immunoSEQ multiplex PCR; TCRdb's copy has only in-frame clones and lacks some. Of 250,000 to 300,000 clones listed, about 89% are singletons. Sequencing used peripheral blood. All receptors derive from a man aged 50 or older with acute or convalescent COVID-19.

The chain links TRBV19 to TRBJ2-7, with 8 bases matching TRBD2. Germline CDR1 LNHDA, CDR2 SQIVND (reference sequence). The CDR3 runs to 13 residues. V was clipped by 6 bases and J by 5 bases; unmatched bases: 6. CDR3 sequence: CASRAGGTHEQYF. CDR3 DNA sequence: TGTGCCAGTAGGGCGGGGGGCACCCACGAGCAGTACTTC.

J is TRBJ2-1 and V is TRBV11-2, with TRBD1 matching over 8 bases. From germline, CDR1 is SGHAT and CDR2 FQNNGV. The CDR3 has 16 amino acids. Trimming took 3 bases from V and 0 from J; bases not matched to a gene: 4. CDR3: CASSLTGANSYNEQFF. DNA for the CDR3: TGTGCCAGCAGCTTGACAGGGGCGAACTCCTACAATGAGCAGTTCTTC.

This sequence joins TRBV19 and TRBJ1-2; D is uncertain. CDR3 length: 15 residues. Germline loops: CDR1 LNHDA, CDR2 SQIVND (reference sequence). The V end was cut by 4 bases, the J end by 7 bases, with 19 bases between. The CDR3 DNA is TGTGCCAGTAGTACAGGACTTGGAATAGGGAGTGGCTACACCTTC. Protein sequence: CASSTGLGIGSGYTF. Full variable domain (outside the CDR3, taken from reference TRBV19 and TRBJ1-2): DGGITQSPKYLFRKEGQNVTLSCEQNLNHDAMYWYRQDPGQGLRLIYYSQIVNDFQKGDIAEGYSVSREKKESFPLTVTSAQKNPTAFYLCASSTGLGIGSGYTFGSGTRLTVV.

This chain uses TRBV2 with TRBJ2-2; 8 bases map to TRBD1. The CDR3 length is 16 residues. The V gene end was trimmed by 2 bases and the J gene end by 3 bases; junction bases not matched to a gene: 5. Looked up from germline, CDR1 is SNHLY and CDR2 is FYNNEI. Written as DNA, the CDR3 is TGTGCCAGCAGTGAAAGGCAGGGGGCAGACACCGGGGAGCTGTTTTTT. Its translation: CASSERQGADTGELFF. Full variable domain (rest looked up from reference TRBV2 and TRBJ2-2): EPEVTQTPSHQVTQMGQEVILRCVPISNHLYFYWYRQILGQKVEFLVSFYNNEISEKSEIFDDQFSVERPDGSNFTLKIRSTKLEDSAMYFCASSERQGADTGELFFGEGSRLTVL.

This chain joins TRBV9 and TRBJ2-3; D might be TRBD1 (6 bases). In germline, CDR1 is SGDLS, CDR2 YYNGEE. V gave up 1 base and J gave up 0 bases, with 9 bases separating them. This CDR3 contains 15 residues. The CDR3 sequence is CASSVNRDSTDTQYF. For the CDR3, the DNA is TGTGCCAGCAGCGTAAACAGGGATAGCACAGATACGCAGTATTTT.

The chain uses TRBV6-5 and TRBJ2-3; 9 bases match TRBD2. This CDR3 comprises 15 residues. Trimming at V came to 0 bases and at J to 4 bases, leaving 2 bases not matched to a gene. Germline CDR1 MNHEY, CDR2 SVGAGI. The CDR3 bases are TGTGCCAGCAGTTACTCGCGGGGGGGCTCAGATACGCAGTATTTT. It codes for CASSYSRGGSDTQYF.

This rearrangement joins TRBV27 to TRBJ1-2; 9 bases line up with TRBD1. Germline values: CDR1 MNHEY, CDR2 SMNVEV (reference sequence). The J segment lost 8 bases and the V segment lost 5 bases, leaving 6 bases of the junction unmatched. CDR3 length equals 13 residues. CDR3: CASSLGQGRGYTF. The CDR3 coding sequence is TGTGCCAGCAGTCTGGGACAGGGAAGGGGCTACACCTTC.

This chain connects TRBV7-9 to TRBJ1-6, with TRBD1 identical over 8 bases. J was trimmed by 7 bases and V by 6 bases; bases with no gene match: 5. The CDR3 loop spans 14 amino acids. The V gene's germline CDR1 is SEHNR and CDR2 FQNEAQ (reference sequence). The CDR3 nucleotides are TGTGCCAGCAGGGAAACAGGGGGGAATTCACCCCTCCACTTT. Encoded protein: CASRETGGNSPLHF.

The chain is built from TRBV11-1 and TRBJ2-2, with 9 positions matching TRBD1. The CDR3 has 15 amino acids. J lost 4 bases, V lost 6 bases, and 6 bases had no gene match. Per germline, CDR1 SGHAT and CDR2 FQDESV (reference sequence). The DNA of the CDR3 is TGTGCCAGCAGTTTAACAGGGGGCGGCACCGGGGAGCTGTTTTTT. This gives the protein CASSLTGGGTGELFF. The full variable domain, completed using reference TRBV11-1 and TRBJ2-2, is EAEVAQSPRYKITEKSQAVAFWCDPISGHATLYWYRQILGQGPELLVQFQDESVVDDSQLPKDRFSAERLKGVDSTLKIQPAELGDSAMYLCASSLTGGGTGELFFGEGSRLTVL.

In its sample, this clone was seen once. The V gene is TRBV12-5, the J gene TRBJ1-5, with D tentatively TRBD1 (5 bases). Deletions cut 0 bases from V and 6 bases from J, with 6 bases between. Germline values: CDR1 LGHNT, CDR2 FRNRAP. CDR3 size: 13 residues. This CDR3 reads CASGLVGGQPQHF. CDR3 sequence (DNA): TGTGCTAGTGGTTTGGTGGGGGGTCAGCCCCAGCATTTT.

This clone showed up just once. The gene calls are TRBV27 and TRBJ2-5; 8 bases match TRBD2. The CDR3 consists of 14 residues. CDR1 is MNHEY, CDR2 SMNVEV, per germline (reference sequence). Unmatched junction bases numbered 4, after V lost 5 bases and J lost 2 bases. In DNA form, the CDR3 reads TGTGCCAGCAGTATTATAGCGGGGCAAGAGACCCAGTACTTC. Its translation is CASSIIAGQETQYF.

The chain recombines TRBV10-3 with TRBJ2-3; 11 bases agree with TRBD1. J was trimmed by 5 bases and V by 4 bases; bases with no gene match: 8. The CDR3 is 16 residues long. Germline CDR1 is ENHRY and CDR2 is SYGVKD. CDR3 sequence: CAISGLGQGALDTQYF. The CDR3, as DNA: TGTGCCATCAGTGGACTAGGACAGGGGGCCTTAGATACGCAGTATTTT.

The chain is built from TRBV2 and TRBJ1-1; tentative D call: TRBD1 (5 bases). CDR1 is SNHLY, CDR2 FYNNEI, per germline. There are 14 residues in the CDR3. V was clipped by 11 bases and J by 0 bases, with 16 bases between them. The CDR3 is CAGRGVSMNTEAFF. The CDR3 coding sequence is TGTGCCGGGCGGGGGGTATCCATGAACACTGAAGCTTTCTTT. The full variable domain, its missing parts supplied by reference TRBV2 and TRBJ1-1, is EPEVTQTPSHQVTQMGQEVILRCVPISNHLYFYWYRQILGQKVEFLVSFYNNEISEKSEIFDDQFSVERPDGSNFTLKIRSTKLEDSAMYFCAGRGVSMNTEAFFGQGTRLTVV.

The chain couples TRBV12-3 or TRBV12-4 to TRBJ1-1; D call uncertain. The CDR3 extends over 11 amino acids. Trimming left V 4 bases short and J 10 bases short, with 10 bases between. CDR3 bases: TGTGCCAGCAGTTGGGCCGCTGGAGCTTTCTTT. It specifies CASSWAAGAFF.

The genes are TRBV11-2 and TRBJ1-6, with 8 bases fitting TRBD1. This CDR3 is 19 amino acids long. In germline, CDR1 is SGHAT, CDR2 FQNNGV. Unmatched junction bases numbered 12, after V lost 5 bases and J lost 0 bases. CDR3 sequence: CASSEPGGYTSSYNSPLHF. In DNA, the CDR3 is TGTGCCAGCAGCGAACCAGGGGGCTATACGAGCTCCTATAATTCACCCCTCCACTTT.

The V gene is TRBV27, the J gene TRBJ1-6; maybe TRBD1 (6 bases). From germline, CDR1 is MNHEY and CDR2 SMNVEV (reference sequence). Trimming removed 3 bases at V and 0 bases at J, with 15 bases between. The CDR3 spans 18 residues. This chain's CDR3 is CASSFSGGISSYNSPLHF. The CDR3 region has the DNA TGTGCCAGCAGTTTTTCGGGGGGCATCAGCTCCTATAATTCACCCCTCCACTTT.

The chain joins TRBV6-5 to TRBJ1-3; D remains unclear. The V end lost 6 bases, the J end lost 0 bases, and 12 bases lay between the germline ends. The CDR3 loop spans 15 amino acids. Germline V gene data show CDR1 as MNHEY and CDR2 as SVGAGI. The DNA for the CDR3 is TGTGCCAGCAGGGTTGACGGAGACTCTGGAAACACCATATATTTT. Protein product: CASRVDGDSGNTIYF.